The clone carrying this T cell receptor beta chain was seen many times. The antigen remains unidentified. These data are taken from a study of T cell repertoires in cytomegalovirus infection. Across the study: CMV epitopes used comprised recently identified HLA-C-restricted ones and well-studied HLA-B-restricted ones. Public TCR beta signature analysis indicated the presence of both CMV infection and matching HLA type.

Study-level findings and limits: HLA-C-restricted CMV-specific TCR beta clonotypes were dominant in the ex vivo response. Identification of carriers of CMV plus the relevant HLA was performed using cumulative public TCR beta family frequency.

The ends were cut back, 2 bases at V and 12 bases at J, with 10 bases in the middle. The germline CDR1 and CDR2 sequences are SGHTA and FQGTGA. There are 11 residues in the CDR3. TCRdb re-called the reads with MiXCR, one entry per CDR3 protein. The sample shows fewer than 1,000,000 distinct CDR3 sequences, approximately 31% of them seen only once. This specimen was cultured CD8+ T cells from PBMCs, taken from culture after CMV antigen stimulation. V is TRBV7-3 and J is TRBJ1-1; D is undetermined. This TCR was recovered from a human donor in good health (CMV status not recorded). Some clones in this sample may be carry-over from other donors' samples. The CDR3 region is CASSLRVRSFF. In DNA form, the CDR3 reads TGTGCCAGCAGCTTACGGGTCCGCTCTTTCTTT. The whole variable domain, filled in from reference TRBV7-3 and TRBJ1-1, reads GAGVSQTPSNKVTEKGKYVELRCDPISGHTALYWYRQSLGQGPEFLIYFQGTGAADDSGLPNDRFFAVRPEGSVSTLKIQRTERGDSAVYLCASSLRVRSFFGQGTRLTVV.